These 17 T cell receptor beta chains came from one sample sequenced in a study of shared clonotypes between healthy human individuals. Repertoires were generated with immunoSEQ multiplex PCR, while TCRdb's copy carries only in-frame clones and drops some. The sample shows 700,000 to 950,000 clones, 95% to 97% of them seen only once. The naive CD8 subset, CD45RO-negative cells positively selected for CCR7, excluded terminally differentiated effector memory CD45RA+ cells. Sequencing used naive CD8+ T cells sorted from blood. The source is a man aged 30 to 39 in good health.

The rearrangement joins TRBV6-5 to TRBJ2-1, with 8 bases identical to TRBD2. Germline CDR1 and CDR2: MNHEY and SVGAGI. The CDR3 contains 14 residues. The J segment lost 9 bases and the V segment lost 2 bases, leaving 6 bases of the junction unmatched. CDR3 sequence: CASSYGRGGVEQFF. The CDR3 nucleotides are TGTGCCAGCAGTTACGGCCGGGGGGGCGTTGAGCAGTTCTTC.

J is TRBJ2-7 and V is TRBV5-1, with 8 positions matching TRBD1. The V and J ends lost 4 bases and 5 bases, in that order; junction bases with no gene match: 11. The germline CDR1 and CDR2 sequences are SGHRS and YFSETQ. The CDR3 has 15 residues. The CDR3 spells CASSSQGQGRDEQYF. The CDR3 nucleotides are TGCGCCAGCAGCAGTCAAGGACAGGGAAGGGACGAGCAGTACTTC.

The genes are TRBV5-1 and TRBJ2-7; perhaps TRBD2 as D (5 bases). The V end lost 4 bases, the J end lost 7 bases, and 12 bases lay between the germline ends. This CDR3 is built from 12 residues. CDR1 and CDR2 (germline): SGHRS, YFSETQ. CDR3 DNA sequence: TGCGCCAGCAGCGAGGGAAAATATGAGCAGTACTTC. It yields the protein CASSEGKYEQYF.

This clone has just one count. The J gene is TRBJ2-1, the V gene TRBV5-5; 9 bases agree with TRBD1. The CDR3 totals 14 residues. From germline, CDR1 is SGHKS and CDR2 YYEKEE (reference sequence). Trimming at V came to 4 bases and at J to 8 bases, leaving 7 bases not matched to a gene. As DNA, the CDR3 is TGTGCCAGCAGCCACGGCGGGACAGGGTATGAGCAGTTCTTC. Amino acids: CASSHGGTGYEQFF.

V is TRBV5-4 and J is TRBJ2-7; no clear D. The CDR3 covers 15 residues. V was shortened by 2 bases and J by 4 bases, with 16 bases between the two germline ends. The germline gives CDR1 SGHNT, CDR2 YYREEE (reference sequence). CDR3 loop: CASSLLTNFQYEQYF. CDR3 sequence (DNA): TGTGCCAGCAGCTTACTAACTAATTTTCAATACGAGCAGTACTTC.

V and J are TRBV5-5 and TRBJ1-2; perhaps TRBD1 as D (5 bases). The ends were cut back, 4 bases at V and 3 bases at J, with 13 bases in the middle. The CDR3 runs 14 residues. Germline CDR1 is SGHKS and CDR2 is YYEKEE (reference sequence). CDR3 bases: TGTGCCAGCAGCCCCATCTTGGGGGACTATGGCTACACCTTC. Protein: CASSPILGDYGYTF.

This clone was recorded only once. This chain joins TRBV27 and TRBJ1-5; D is unclear. CDR1 and CDR2 from the germline V gene are MNHEY and SMNVEV (reference sequence). Trimming left V 4 bases short and J 6 bases short, with 10 bases between. The CDR3 has 13 amino acids. CDR3 protein: CASSYGPRQPQHF. In nucleotides, the CDR3 is TGTGCCAGCAGTTACGGACCGCGTCAGCCCCAGCATTTT.

The chain combines TRBV7-9 with TRBJ1-5; D is unresolved. The CDR3 is made up of 12 amino acids. Looked up from germline, CDR1 is SEHNR and CDR2 is FQNEAQ (reference sequence). V lost 1 base and J 8 bases, leaving 6 bases between the germline ends. CDR3 sequence: CASSLVSEPQHF. In DNA, the CDR3 is TGTGCCAGCAGCTTAGTATCAGAGCCCCAGCATTTT.

V is TRBV29-1 and J is TRBJ2-3; 8 bases map to TRBD2. The germline CDR1 and CDR2 sequences are SQVTM and ANQGSEA. The CDR3 consists of 16 residues. The V and J ends lost 3 bases and 0 bases, in that order; junction bases with no gene match: 8. The CDR3 here is CSVEEPLAVSTDTQYF. The CDR3 DNA sequence: TGCAGCGTTGAGGAGCCACTAGCGGTTAGCACAGATACGCAGTATTTT.

The rearrangement links TRBV5-6 to TRBJ1-2; tentatively, D is TRBD1 (5 bases). The germline CDR1 and CDR2 sequences are SGHDT and YYEEEE. The CDR3 sequence is 16 residues long. V was trimmed by 3 bases and J by 4 bases, leaving 19 bases between them. The CDR3 sequence is CASSSRSEGLGYGYTF. The CDR3 DNA reads as TGTGCCAGCAGCTCAAGATCGGAGGGGTTGGGCTATGGCTACACCTTC.

The chain recombines TRBV29-1 with TRBJ2-5; 9 nucleotides agree with TRBD2. The ends lost 1 base at V and 1 base at J; junction bases unmatched: 1. Germline V lookup: CDR1 SQVTM, CDR2 ANQGSEA. This CDR3 is built from 14 residues. Written as DNA, the CDR3 is TGCAGCGTTGAAGTGGGACTAGCCCAAGAGACCCAGTACTTC. Protein: CSVEVGLAQETQYF.

The chain links TRBV6-1 to TRBJ2-7, with D hard to call. CDR3 length equals 13 residues. The V end lost 6 bases, the J end lost 2 bases, and 11 bases lay between the germline ends. Per the germline V gene, CDR1 is MNHNS and CDR2 is SASEGT. The DNA of the CDR3 is TGTGCCAGCAGCCAATACCCTGCCTACGAGCAGTACTTC. It encodes CASSQYPAYEQYF.

The chain recombines TRBV7-9 with TRBJ1-2; 7 nucleotides match TRBD1. This CDR3 comprises 15 residues. The V segment lost 5 bases and the J segment 1 base; nucleotides outside the gene matches: 7. Germline CDR1 is SEHNR and CDR2 is FQNEAQ (reference sequence). CDR3 coding DNA: TGTGCCAGCAGCGACCCGGGGACAGTTAACTATGGCTACACCTTC. Amino acid sequence: CASSDPGTVNYGYTF.

This rearrangement joins TRBV13 to TRBJ2-7, with 9 bases matching TRBD2. The CDR3 is 13 amino acids. Germline V gives CDR1 PRHDT, CDR2 FYEKMQ (reference sequence). V dropped 0 bases and J dropped 10; count of bases not matched to a gene: 4. CDR3 in DNA: TGTGCCAGCAGCTTAGGGCTAGCGGGAAGCCAGTACTTC. As protein: CASSLGLAGSQYF.

The J gene is TRBJ2-3, the V gene TRBV6-4; D gene uncertain. The germline gives CDR1 MRHNA, CDR2 SNTAGT. Trimming stripped 2 bases from V and 10 bases from J, with 13 bases between. The CDR3 totals 13 residues. The CDR3 DNA reads as TGTGCCAGCAGTGACGGTTACTCCAGTGCGCAGTATTTT. Its translation is CASSDGYSSAQYF.

This CDR3 is CASSIDPDRVGSSYGYTF. CDR3 nucleotide sequence: TGTGCCAGTAGTATAGACCCGGACAGGGTGGGGTCCAGCTATGGCTACACCTTC. V gene TRBV19 combines with J gene TRBJ1-2, with TRBD1 matching 8 bases. Germline CDR1 and CDR2: LNHDA and SQIVND (reference sequence). CDR3 length equals 18 residues. J lost 4 bases, V lost 0 bases, and 13 bases had no gene match.

V usage is TRBV6-6 and J usage is TRBJ2-7, with a possible D match to TRBD2 (6 bases). CDR3 size: 14 residues. V shed 6 bases and J shed 1 base, with 13 bases lying between them. Per the germline V gene, CDR1 is MNHNY and CDR2 is SVGAGI (reference sequence). The CDR3 bases are TGTGCCAGCAGCTACGGACTAAGTTCCTACGAGCAGTACTTC. This encodes CASSYGLSSYEQYF.